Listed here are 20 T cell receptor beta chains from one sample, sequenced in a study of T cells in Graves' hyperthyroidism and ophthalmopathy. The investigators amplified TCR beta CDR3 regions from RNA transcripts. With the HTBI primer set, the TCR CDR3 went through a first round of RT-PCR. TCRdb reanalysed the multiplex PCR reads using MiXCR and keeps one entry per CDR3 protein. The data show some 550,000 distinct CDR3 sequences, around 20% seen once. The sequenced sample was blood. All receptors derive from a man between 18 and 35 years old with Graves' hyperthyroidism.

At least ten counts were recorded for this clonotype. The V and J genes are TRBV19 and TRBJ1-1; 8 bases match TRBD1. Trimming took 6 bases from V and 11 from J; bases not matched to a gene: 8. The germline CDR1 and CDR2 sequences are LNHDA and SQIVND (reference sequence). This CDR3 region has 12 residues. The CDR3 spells CASRGQADTAFF. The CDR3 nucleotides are TGTGCCAGTAGGGGACAGGCGGATACGGCTTTCTTT.

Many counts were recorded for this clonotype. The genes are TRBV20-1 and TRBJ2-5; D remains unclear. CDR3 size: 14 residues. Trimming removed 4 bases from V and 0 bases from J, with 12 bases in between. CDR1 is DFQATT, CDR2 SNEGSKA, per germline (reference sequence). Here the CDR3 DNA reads TGCAGTGCTACGTCTCGACGGGACCAAGAGACCCAGTACTTC. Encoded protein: CSATSRRDQETQYF.

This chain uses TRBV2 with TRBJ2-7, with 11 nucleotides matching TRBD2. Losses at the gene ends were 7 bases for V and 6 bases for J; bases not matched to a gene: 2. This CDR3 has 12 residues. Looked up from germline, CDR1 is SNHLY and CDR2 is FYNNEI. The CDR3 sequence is CASTTSGSEQYF. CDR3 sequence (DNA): TGTGCCAGCACAACTAGCGGGAGCGAGCAGTACTTC.

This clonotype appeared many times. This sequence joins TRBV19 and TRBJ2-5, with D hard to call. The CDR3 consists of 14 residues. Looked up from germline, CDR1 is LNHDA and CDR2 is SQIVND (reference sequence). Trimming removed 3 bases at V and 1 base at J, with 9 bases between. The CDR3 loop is CASSMKHSQETQYF. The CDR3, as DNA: TGTGCCAGTAGTATGAAACACTCCCAAGAGACCCAGTACTTC.

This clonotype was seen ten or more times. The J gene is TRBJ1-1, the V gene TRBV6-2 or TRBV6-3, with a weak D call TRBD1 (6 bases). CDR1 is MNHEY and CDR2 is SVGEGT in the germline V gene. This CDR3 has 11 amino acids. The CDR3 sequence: CTTTQGTEAFF. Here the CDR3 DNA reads TGTACCACCACCCAGGGGACTGAAGCTTTCTTT.

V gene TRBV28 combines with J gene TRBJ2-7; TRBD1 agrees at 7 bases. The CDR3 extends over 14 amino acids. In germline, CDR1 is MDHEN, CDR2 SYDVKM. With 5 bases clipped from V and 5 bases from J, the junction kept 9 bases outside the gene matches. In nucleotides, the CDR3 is TGTGCCAGCAGTCCCTACAGGGGTGGTAACGAGCAGTACTTC. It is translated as CASSPYRGGNEQYF.

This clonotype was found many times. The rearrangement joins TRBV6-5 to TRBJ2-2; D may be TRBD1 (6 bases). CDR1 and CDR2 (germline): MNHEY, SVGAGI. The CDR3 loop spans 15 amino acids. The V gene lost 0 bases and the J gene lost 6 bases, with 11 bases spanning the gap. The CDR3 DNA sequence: TGTGCCAGCAGTTACTCCAGGGGTGGTCCCGGGGAGCTGTTTTTT. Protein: CASSYSRGGPGELFF.

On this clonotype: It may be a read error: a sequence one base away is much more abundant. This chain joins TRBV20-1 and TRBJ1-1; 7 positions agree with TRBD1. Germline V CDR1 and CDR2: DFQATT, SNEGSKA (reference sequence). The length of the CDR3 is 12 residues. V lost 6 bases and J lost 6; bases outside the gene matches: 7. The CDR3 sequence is CSAVTGVAEAFF. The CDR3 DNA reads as TGCAGTGCAGTTACAGGGGTGGCTGAAGCTTTCTTT.

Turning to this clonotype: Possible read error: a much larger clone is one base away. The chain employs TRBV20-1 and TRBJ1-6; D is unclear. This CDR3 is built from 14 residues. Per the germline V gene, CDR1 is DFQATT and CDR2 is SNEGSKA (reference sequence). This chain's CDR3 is CSAHEGSYNSPLRF. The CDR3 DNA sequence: TGCAGTGCCCACGAGGGATCCTATAATTCACCCCTCCGCTTT.

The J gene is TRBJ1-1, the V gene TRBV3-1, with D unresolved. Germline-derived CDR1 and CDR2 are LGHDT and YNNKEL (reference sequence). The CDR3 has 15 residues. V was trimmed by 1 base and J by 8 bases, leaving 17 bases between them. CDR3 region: CASSQGGSPTEEAFF. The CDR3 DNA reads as TGTGCCAGCAGCCAAGGAGGCAGCCCTACGGAGGAAGCTTTCTTT. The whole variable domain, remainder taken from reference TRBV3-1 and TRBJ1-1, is DTAVSQTPKYLVTQMGNDKSIKCEQNLGHDTMYWYKQDSKKFLKIMFSYNNKELIINETVPNRFSPKSPDKAHLNLHINSLELGDSAVYFCASSQGGSPTEEAFFGQGTRLTVV.

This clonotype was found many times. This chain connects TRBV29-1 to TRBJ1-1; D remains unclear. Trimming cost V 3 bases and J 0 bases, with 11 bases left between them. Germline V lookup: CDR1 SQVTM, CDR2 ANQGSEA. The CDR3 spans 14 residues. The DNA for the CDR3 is TGCAGCGTTGAGGACGGAACCCTGAACACTGAAGCTTTCTTT. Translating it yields CSVEDGTLNTEAFF.

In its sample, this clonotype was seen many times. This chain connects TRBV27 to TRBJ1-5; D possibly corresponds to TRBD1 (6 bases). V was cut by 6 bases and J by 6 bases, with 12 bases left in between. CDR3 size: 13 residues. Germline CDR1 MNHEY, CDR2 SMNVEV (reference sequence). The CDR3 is CASRGGFSQPQHF. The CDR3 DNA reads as TGTGCCAGCAGAGGGGGGTTTAGTCAGCCCCAGCATTTT.

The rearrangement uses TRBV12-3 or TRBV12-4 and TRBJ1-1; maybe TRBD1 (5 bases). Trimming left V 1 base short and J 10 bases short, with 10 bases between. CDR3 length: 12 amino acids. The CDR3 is CASSLEWGLAFF. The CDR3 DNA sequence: TGTGCCAGCAGTTTAGAATGGGGGTTAGCTTTCTTT.

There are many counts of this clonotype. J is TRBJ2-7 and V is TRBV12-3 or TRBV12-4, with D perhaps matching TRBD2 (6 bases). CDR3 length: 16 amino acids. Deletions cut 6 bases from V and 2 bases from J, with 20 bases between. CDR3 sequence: CASSWTGGVCTYEQYF. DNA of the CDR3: TGTGCCAGCAGCTGGACGGGCGGGGTCTGTACCTACGAGCAGTACTTC.

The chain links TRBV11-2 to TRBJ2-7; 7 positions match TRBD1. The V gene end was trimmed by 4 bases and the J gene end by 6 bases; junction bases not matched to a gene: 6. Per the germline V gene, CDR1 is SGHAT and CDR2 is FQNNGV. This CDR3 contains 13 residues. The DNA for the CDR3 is TGTGCCAGCAGCTCAGACAGGGTGGGCGAGCAGTACTTC. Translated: CASSSDRVGEQYF.

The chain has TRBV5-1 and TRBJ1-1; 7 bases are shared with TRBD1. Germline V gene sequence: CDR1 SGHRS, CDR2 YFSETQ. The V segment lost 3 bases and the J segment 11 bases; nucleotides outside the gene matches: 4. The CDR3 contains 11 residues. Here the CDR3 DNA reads TGCGCCAGCAGCTGGGGACAGTCGGCTTTCTTT. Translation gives CASSWGQSAFF.

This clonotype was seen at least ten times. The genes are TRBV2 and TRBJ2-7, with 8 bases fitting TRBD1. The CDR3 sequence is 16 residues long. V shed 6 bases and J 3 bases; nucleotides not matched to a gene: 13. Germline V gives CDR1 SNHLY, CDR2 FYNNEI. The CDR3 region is CASSEGQDNFYYEQYF. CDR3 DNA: TGTGCCAGCAGCGAGGGACAGGACAATTTTTACTACGAGCAGTACTTC.

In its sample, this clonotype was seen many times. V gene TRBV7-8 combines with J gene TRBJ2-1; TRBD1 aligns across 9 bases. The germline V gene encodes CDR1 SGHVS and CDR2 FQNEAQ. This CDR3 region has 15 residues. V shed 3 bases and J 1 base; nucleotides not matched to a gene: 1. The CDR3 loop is CASSFGTGSYNEQFF. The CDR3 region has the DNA TGTGCCAGCAGCTTTGGGACAGGGTCCTACAATGAGCAGTTCTTC.

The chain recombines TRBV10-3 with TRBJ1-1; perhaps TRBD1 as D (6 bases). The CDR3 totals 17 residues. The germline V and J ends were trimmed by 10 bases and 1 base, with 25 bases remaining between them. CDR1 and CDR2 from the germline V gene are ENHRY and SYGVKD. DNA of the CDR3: TGTGCCACATCCCCGCGGAGGACAGCGGGATGGAACACTGAAGCTTTCTTT. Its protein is CATSPRRTAGWNTEAFF.

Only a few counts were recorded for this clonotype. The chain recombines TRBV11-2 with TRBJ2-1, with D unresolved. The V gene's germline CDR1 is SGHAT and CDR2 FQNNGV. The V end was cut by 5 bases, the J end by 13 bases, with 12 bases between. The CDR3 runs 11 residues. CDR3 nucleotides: TGTGCCAGCAGCCCAGGTGCCCCTCAGTTCTTC. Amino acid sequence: CASSPGAPQFF.